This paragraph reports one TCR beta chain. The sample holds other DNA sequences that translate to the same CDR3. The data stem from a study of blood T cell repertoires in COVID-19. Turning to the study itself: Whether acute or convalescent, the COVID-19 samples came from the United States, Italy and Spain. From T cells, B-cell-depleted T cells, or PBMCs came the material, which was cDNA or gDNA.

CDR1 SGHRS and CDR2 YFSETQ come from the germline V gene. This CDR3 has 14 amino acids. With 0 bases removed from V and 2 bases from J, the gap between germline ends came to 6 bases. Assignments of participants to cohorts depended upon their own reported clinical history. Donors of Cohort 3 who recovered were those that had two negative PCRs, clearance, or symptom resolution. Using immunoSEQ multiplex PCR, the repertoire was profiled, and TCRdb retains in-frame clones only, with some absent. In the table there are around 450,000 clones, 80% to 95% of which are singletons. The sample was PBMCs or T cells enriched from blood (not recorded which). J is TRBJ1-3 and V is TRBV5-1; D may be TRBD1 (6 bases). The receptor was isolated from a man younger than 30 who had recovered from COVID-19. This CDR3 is CASSLGTAGNTIYF. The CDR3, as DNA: TGCGCCAGCAGCTTGGGGACAGCTGGAAACACCATATATTTT.